One TCR beta chain is described in this entry. Antigen: not known. The sample originates from a study of cytomegalovirus exposure and HLA in healthy donors. V was clipped by 3 bases and J by 0 bases, with 8 bases between them. Germline CDR1 is MNHNS and CDR2 is SASEGT. The CDR3 runs 14 residues. Study results and limitations: For most subjects, TCR beta sequences were reported to predict HLA-A and HLA-B alleles with accuracy. Several top significant clusters appeared, in a later analysis, to be linked to common viral pathogens. Researchers catalogued around 150 TCR beta chains as cytomegalovirus-associated.

The PCR was carried out with 60 Vbeta primers and 13 Jbeta primers. Authors' data handling: Some 9.9 million of some 80 million unique TCR beta chains were shared, per a later count. Data came from immunoSEQ multiplex PCR; TCRdb stores just in-frame clones and leaves some out. The V and J calls and clone size are taken from that table; D and trimming were inferred from the DNA. This sample has fewer than 200,000 clones, with 71% found just once. V gene TRBV6-1 combines with J gene TRBJ1-1; TRBD1 is a possible D gene (6 bases). Sequencing input: PBMCs. The receptor comes from a girl between 5 and 17 years old in good health and CMV-seronegative. For the CDR3, the DNA is TGTGCCAGCAGTGACAGGGGAATGAACACTGAAGCTTTCTTT. It specifies CASSDRGMNTEAFF.